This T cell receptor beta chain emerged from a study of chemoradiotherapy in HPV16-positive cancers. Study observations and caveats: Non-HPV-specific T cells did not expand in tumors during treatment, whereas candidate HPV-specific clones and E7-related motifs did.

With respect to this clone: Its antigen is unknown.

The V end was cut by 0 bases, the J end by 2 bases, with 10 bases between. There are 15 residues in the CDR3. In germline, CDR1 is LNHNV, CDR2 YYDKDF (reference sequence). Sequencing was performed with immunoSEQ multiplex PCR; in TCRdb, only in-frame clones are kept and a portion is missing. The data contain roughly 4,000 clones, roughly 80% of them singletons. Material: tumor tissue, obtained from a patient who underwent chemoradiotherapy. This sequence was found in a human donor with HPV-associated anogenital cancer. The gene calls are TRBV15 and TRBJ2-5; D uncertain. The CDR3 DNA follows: TGTGCCACCAGCAGAGATCCGCAACAACAAGAGACCCAGTACTTC. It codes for CATSRDPQQQETQYF.